This TCR beta chain was found in a study of blood T cell repertoires in COVID-19. Overall study: Acute and convalescent COVID-19 specimens originated in the United States, Italy and Spain.

Repertoires were generated with immunoSEQ multiplex PCR, while TCRdb's copy carries only in-frame clones and drops some. The data contain hundreds of thousands of clones, more than 80% of them singletons. CDR1 is WSHSY, CDR2 SAAADI, per germline. J gave up 2 bases and V 8 bases, and 8 bases lay outside the gene matches. This CDR3 spans 14 amino acids. The chain couples TRBV10-2 to TRBJ1-1, with TRBD1 matching over 7 bases. This sequence was found in a woman under 40 with active or convalescent COVID-19. The specimen sequenced was peripheral blood. This CDR3 is CASQGPGGNTEAFF. The CDR3 nucleotides are TGCGCCAGCCAGGGCCCAGGGGGTAACACTGAAGCTTTCTTT.